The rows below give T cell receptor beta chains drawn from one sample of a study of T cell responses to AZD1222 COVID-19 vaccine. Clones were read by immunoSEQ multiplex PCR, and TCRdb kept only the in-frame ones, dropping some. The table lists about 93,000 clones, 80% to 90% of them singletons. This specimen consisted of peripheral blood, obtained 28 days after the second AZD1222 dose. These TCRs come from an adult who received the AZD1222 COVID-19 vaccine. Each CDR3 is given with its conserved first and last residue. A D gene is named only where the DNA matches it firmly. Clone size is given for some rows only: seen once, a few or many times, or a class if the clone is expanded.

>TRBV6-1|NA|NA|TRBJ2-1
TGTGCCAGCAGTGTGTGGGGTTTCCCCAGCTCCTACAATGAGCAGTTCTTC
CASSVWGFPSSYNEQFF
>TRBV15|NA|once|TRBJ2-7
TGTGCCACCAGCAGGGGGACGGACAGCTCCTACGAGCAGTACTTC
CATSRGTDSSYEQYF
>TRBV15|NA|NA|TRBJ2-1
TGTGCCACCAGTCAGAACAGCAATGAGCAGTTCTTC
CATSQNSNEQFF
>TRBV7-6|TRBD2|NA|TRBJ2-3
TGTGCCAGCAGCTTATGGTCTAGCGGGGGGCGAGCAGATACGCAGTATTTT
CASSLWSSGGRADTQYF
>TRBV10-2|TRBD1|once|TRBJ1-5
TGCGCCAGCAGTGAGGCCAGGGGGTATGGTCAGCCCCAGCATTTT
CASSEARGYGQPQHF
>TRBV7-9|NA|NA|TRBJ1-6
TGTGCCAGCAGCTTAGGGACAGCACGTAATTCACCCCTCCACTTT
CASSLGTARNSPLHF
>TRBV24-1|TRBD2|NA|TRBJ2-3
TGTGCCACCAGTGGACCGACTAGCGGGACACCAACTAGCACAGATACGCAGTATTTT
CATSGPTSGTPTSTDTQYF
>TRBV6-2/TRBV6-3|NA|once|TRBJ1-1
TGTGCCAGCAGTAGTTTCTCCGTGAGGTCCCTAAACACTGAAGCTTTCTTT
CASSSFSVRSLNTEAFF
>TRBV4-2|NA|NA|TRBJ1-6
TGTGCCAGCAGCCAAGAGACCCCGGACAGAGACGCTCTTTTTTATAATTCACCCCTCCACTTT
CASSQETPDRDALFYNSPLHF
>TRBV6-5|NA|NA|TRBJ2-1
TGTGCCAGCAGCAGACAGCGTAGCTCCTACAATGAGCAGTTCTTC
CASSRQRSSYNEQFF
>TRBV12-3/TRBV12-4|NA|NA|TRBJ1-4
TGTGCCAGCAGTTTTGGGACTAATGAAAAACTGTTTTTT
CASSFGTNEKLFF
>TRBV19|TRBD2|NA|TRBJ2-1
TGTGCCAGTAGTATCTCGCGGGGGGGCATCTACAATGAGCAGTTCTTC
CASSISRGGIYNEQFF
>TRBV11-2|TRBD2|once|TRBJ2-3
TGTGCCAGCAGCCAGAGGCTAGCGGGGGGAGATACGCAGTATTTT
CASSQRLAGGDTQYF
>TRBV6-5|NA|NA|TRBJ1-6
TGTGCCAGCAGTTATGACATACCCAATAATTCACCCCTCCACTTT
CASSYDIPNNSPLHF
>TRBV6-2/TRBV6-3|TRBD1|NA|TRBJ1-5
TGTGCCAGCAGCCCTAGGGGGCTGAAGGCTGGCAATCAGCCCCAGCATTTT
CASSPRGLKAGNQPQHF
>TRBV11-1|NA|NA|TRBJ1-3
TGTGCCAGCACGCTTTTGGGGAGTAACTCTGGAAACACCATATATTTT
CASTLLGSNSGNTIYF
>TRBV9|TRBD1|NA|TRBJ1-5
TGTGCCAGCAGTTCTAGACAGGGGGGACAGCCCCAGCATTTT
CASSSRQGGQPQHF
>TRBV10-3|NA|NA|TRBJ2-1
TGTGCTACCGGGGAAACGTTTGAGGGACCCCCGTTCTTC
CATGETFEGPPFF
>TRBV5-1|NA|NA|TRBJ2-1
TGCGCCAGCAGTTCCGGGACTGTCTACAATGAGCAGTTCTTC
CASSSGTVYNEQFF
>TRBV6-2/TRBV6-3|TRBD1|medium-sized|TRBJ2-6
TGTGCCAGCAGTTACCCCGGACAGGGTCCTGGGGCCAACGTCCTGACTTTC
CASSYPGQGPGANVLTF
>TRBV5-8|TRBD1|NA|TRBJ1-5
TGTGCCAGCAACCTGGGACAGGGGATCTTTTCGGGCAATCAGCCCCAGCATTTT
CASNLGQGIFSGNQPQHF
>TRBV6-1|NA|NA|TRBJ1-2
TGTGCCAGCAGTGAAAATTGGCAGGGCGGTTTCTATGGCTACACCTTC
CASSENWQGGFYGYTF
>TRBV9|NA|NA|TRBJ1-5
TGTGCCAGCAGCGTGGGGGTCAATCAGCCCCAGCATTTT
CASSVGVNQPQHF
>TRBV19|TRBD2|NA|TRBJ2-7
TGTGCCAGTAGTATAGGACTAGCGGAGACCTACGAGCAGTACTTC
CASSIGLAETYEQYF
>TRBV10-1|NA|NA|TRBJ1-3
TGCGCCAGCATTGACTCTGGAAACACCATATATTTT
CASIDSGNTIYF
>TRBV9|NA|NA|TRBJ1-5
TGTGCCAGCAGCGCCTCACTCAGGTGGTTCGCGGGTAGCAATCAGCCCCAGCATTTT
CASSASLRWFAGSNQPQHF
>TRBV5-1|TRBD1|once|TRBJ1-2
TGCGCCAGCAGCCCGGGGACAGGGGGCGACTATGGCTACACCTTC
CASSPGTGGDYGYTF
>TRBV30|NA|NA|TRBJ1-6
TGTGCCTGGAGTGTCCCGGGTGCTAATTCACCCCTCCACTTT
CAWSVPGANSPLHF
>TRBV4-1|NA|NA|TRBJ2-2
TGCGCCAGCAGCCACGCCTCCGGGCCTTTTTATTTGGGGGACACCGGGGAGCTGTTTTTT
CASSHASGPFYLGDTGELFF
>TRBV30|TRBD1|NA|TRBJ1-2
TGTGCCTGCTACAGGGGCCCAGTCTATGGCTACACCTTC
CACYRGPVYGYTF
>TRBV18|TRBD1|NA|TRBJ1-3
TGTGCCAGCTCACCAGACAGGGCTGGAAACACCATATATTTT
CASSPDRAGNTIYF
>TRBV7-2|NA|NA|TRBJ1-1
TGTGCCAGCAGCTTCCTCTGGGGCAGGACTGAAGCTTTCTTT
CASSFLWGRTEAFF
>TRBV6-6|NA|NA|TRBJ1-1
TGTGCCAGCAGTTACTCGAGACTGTTGAACACTGAAGCTTTCTTT
CASSYSRLLNTEAFF
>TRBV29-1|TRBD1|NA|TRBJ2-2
TGCAGCGTTGGAGGGACAGGGGGCGTGGGCACCGGGGAGCTGTTTTTT
CSVGGTGGVGTGELFF
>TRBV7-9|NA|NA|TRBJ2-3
TGTGCCAGCAGCTTCTCGGGGCTTAGCACAGATACGCAGTATTTT
CASSFSGLSTDTQYF
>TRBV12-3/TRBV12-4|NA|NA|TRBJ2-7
TGTGCCAGCAGTCAAGTCTACTACGAGCAGTACTTC
CASSQVYYEQYF
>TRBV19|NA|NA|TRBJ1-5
TGTGCCAGTAGTATTGGCCGGGGTGGCAATCAGCCCCAGCATTTT
CASSIGRGGNQPQHF
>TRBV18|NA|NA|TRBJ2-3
TGTGCCAGCTCACCAAACAGGGAGGCAGATACGCAGTATTTT
CASSPNREADTQYF
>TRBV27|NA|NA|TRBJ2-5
TGTGCCAGCAGTTTAAGCGTGGGACAACAAGAGACCCAGTACTTC
CASSLSVGQQETQYF
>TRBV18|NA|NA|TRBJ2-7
TGTGCCAGCTCACCAGGGACTTACGAGCAGTACTTC
CASSPGTYEQYF
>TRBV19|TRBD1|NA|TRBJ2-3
TGTGCCAGTAGTATCGGGACAGTCGATACGCAGTATTTT
CASSIGTVDTQYF
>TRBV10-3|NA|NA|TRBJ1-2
TGTGCCATCAGTGAGGACAGAGAACGCTTAAGAAATGGCTACACCTTC
CAISEDRERLRNGYTF
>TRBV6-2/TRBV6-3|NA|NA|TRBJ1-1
TGTGCCAGCAGTTGGGTTGGGCCGAACACTGAAGCTTTCTTT
CASSWVGPNTEAFF
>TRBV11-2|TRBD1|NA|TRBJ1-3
TGTGCCAGCAGCCTATACTCGACAGGGGGAAACACCATATATTTT
CASSLYSTGGNTIYF
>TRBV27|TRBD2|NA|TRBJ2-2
TGTGCCAGCATCAGACTTAGCGGGGGCCCTAACACCGGGGAGCTGTTTTTT
CASIRLSGGPNTGELFF
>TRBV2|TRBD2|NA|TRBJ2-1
TGTGCCAGCAGCCCCTACCTAGCGGCAACCCCTCGCTCCTACAATGAGCAGTTCTTC
CASSPYLAATPRSYNEQFF
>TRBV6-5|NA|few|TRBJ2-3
TGTGCCAGCAGTTCCCCAGGCACAGATACGCAGTATTTT
CASSSPGTDTQYF
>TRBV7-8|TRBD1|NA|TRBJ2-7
TGTGCCAGCAGCCCGGACAGGCACGGAGAGCAGTACTTC
CASSPDRHGEQYF
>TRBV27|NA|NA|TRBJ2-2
TGTGCCAGCAGTCCCCAGAACACCGGGGAGCTGTTTTTT
CASSPQNTGELFF
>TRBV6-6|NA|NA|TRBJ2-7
TGTGCCAGCAGTTACTCGAACGGTTACGGGGAGCAGTACTTC
CASSYSNGYGEQYF
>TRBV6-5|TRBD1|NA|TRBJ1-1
TGTGCCAGCAGTTACCGGACAGGGGGCCACACTGAAGCTTTCTTT
CASSYRTGGHTEAFF
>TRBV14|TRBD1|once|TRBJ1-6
TGTGCCAGCAGCCAGAATCCAGGGGGGAATTCACCCCTCCACTTT
CASSQNPGGNSPLHF
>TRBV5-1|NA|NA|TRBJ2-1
TGCGCCAGCAGCCGCGGGACGGGAGCCTACAATGAGCAGTTCTTC
CASSRGTGAYNEQFF
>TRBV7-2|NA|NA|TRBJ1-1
TGTGCCAGCAGCCAAGACGGCTACACTGAAGCTTTCTTT
CASSQDGYTEAFF
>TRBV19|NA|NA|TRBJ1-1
TGTGCCAGTAGTACGGGACGGGAGAACACTGAAGCTTTCTTT
CASSTGRENTEAFF
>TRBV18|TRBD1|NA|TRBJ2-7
TGTGCCAGCTCACGGACAGGGGGTACCTACGAGCAGTACTTC
CASSRTGGTYEQYF
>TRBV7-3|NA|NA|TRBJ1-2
TGTGCCAGCAGCCTCGATCCTAACTATGGCTACACCTTC
CASSLDPNYGYTF
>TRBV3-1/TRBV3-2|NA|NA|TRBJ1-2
TGTGCCAGCAGCCAAGTACGGAAGGGCTACACCTTC
CASSQVRKGYTF
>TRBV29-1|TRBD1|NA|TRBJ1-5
TGCAGCGTATTTCCCGGGACAGGTTTTGCTCATCAACGGCAGCCCCAGCATTTT
CSVFPGTGFAHQRQPQHF